The next 21 T cell receptor beta chains were all read from a single sample in a study of shared clonotypes between healthy human individuals (dated by TCRdb to 2019 to 2021). The library was produced with the immunoSEQ multiplex PCR assay. What TCRdb holds here is the immuneACCESS table cut down to in-frame rearrangements. Part of the clones is not present; checked against another copy, under half of the missing clones reflect an unresolved V gene, and the others are unexplained. The sample table lists about 480,000 clones, about 80% of them with a count of one. The ten largest clones represent approximately 12% of the sample. Sequencing was done on a sample of PBMCs. These receptors were taken from a woman between 40 and 55 years old in good health. Some clones in this sample may be carry-over from other donors' samples.

V is TRBV6-6 and J is TRBJ1-6; 9 bases line up with TRBD1. The CDR3 is 14 residues long. With 6 bases clipped from V and 7 bases from J, the junction kept 4 bases outside the gene matches. Germline V gene data show CDR1 as MNHNY and CDR2 as SVGAGI (reference sequence). DNA of the CDR3: TGTGCCAGCAGGCCCGGACAGGGGAATTCACCCCTCCACTTT. Translation: CASRPGQGNSPLHF.

This clone was recorded a few times. The chain employs TRBV6-1 and TRBJ2-2; D is unclear. This CDR3 has 13 amino acids. Trimming pared 3 bases from V and 7 bases from J, leaving 9 bases between. Per germline, CDR1 MNHNS and CDR2 SASEGT. The CDR3 spells CASSDAGHGELFF. CDR3 nucleotides: TGTGCCAGCAGTGACGCAGGCCACGGGGAGCTGTTTTTT.

The genes are TRBV10-3 and TRBJ2-2, with a weak D call TRBD1 (7 bases). Germline V CDR1 and CDR2: ENHRY, SYGVKD. CDR3 length: 18 residues. V was pared by 4 bases and J by 2 bases, with 20 bases between. As DNA, the CDR3 is TGTGCCATCAGTGCCCTCAAAGGGGGGACAGTAAACACCGGGGAGCTGTTTTTT. Translated, it gives CAISALKGGTVNTGELFF.

This chain links TRBV5-1 with TRBJ2-5; D is undetermined. The CDR3 has 14 residues. The germline V and J ends were trimmed by 0 bases and 2 bases, with 8 bases remaining between them. Germline loops: CDR1 SGHRS, CDR2 YFSETQ. The DNA of the CDR3 is TGCGCCAGCAGCTTGGGCAGGCAGCAAGAGACCCAGTACTTC. It is translated as CASSLGRQQETQYF.

V and J are TRBV7-3 and TRBJ2-3; no clear D gene. Germline V gene sequence: CDR1 SGHTA, CDR2 FQGTGA. The CDR3 is 14 residues long. The ends were cut back, 4 bases at V and 2 bases at J, with 10 bases in the middle. The CDR3 here is CASSSDSNTDTQYF. Here the CDR3 DNA reads TGTGCCAGCAGCTCCGACTCCAACACAGATACGCAGTATTTT.

DNA for the CDR3: TGTGCTAGTGGTTTTCTGGGACAGGGTTACAATGAGCAGTTCTTC. Translation: CASGFLGQGYNEQFF. The chain employs TRBV12-5 and TRBJ2-1, with 9 bases fitting TRBD1. Germline V CDR1 and CDR2: LGHNT, FRNRAP. V dropped 3 bases and J dropped 4; count of bases not matched to a gene: 4. CDR3 length: 15 residues.

In its sample, this clone was seen once. The chain carries TRBV4-3 and TRBJ2-3; perhaps D is TRBD1 or TRBD2 (7 bases each). Trimming removed 1 base from V and 5 bases from J, with 13 bases in between. CDR1 is LGHNA and CDR2 is YSLEER in the germline V gene. CDR3 length equals 15 residues. CDR3 sequence (DNA): TGCGCCAGCAGCCAAGTGGGAGGGGGCGTAGATACGCAGTATTTT. Translated: CASSQVGGGVDTQYF.

This clone came up a few times. The genes are TRBV28 and TRBJ1-1; D not resolved. Trimming removed 6 bases from V and 0 bases from J, with 14 bases in between. The germline V gene encodes CDR1 MDHEN and CDR2 SYDVKM. This CDR3 region has 15 residues. The CDR3 here is CASSLTPQMNTEAFF. CDR3 nucleotides: TGTGCCAGCAGCTTGACACCCCAAATGAACACTGAAGCTTTCTTT.

The rearrangement joins TRBV5-6 to TRBJ1-2; no definite D call. CDR1 is SGHDT and CDR2 is YYEEEE in the germline V gene. This CDR3 has 14 residues. The V and J ends lost 0 bases and 8 bases respectively, with 14 bases between them. CDR3 coding DNA: TGTGCCAGCAGCTTGGGAGGAGTAGTTCTCGGCTACACCTTC. Its protein product is CASSLGGVVLGYTF.

Turning to this clone: The junction departs from germline at one end; a sequencing error may be responsible. The rearrangement uses TRBV7-8 and TRBJ2-5; possible D gene TRBD2, 5 bases. The CDR3 is 12 residues long. Germline assignment: CDR1 SGHVS and CDR2 FQNEAQ. The CDR3 DNA follows: TGTGCCAGCAGCGACTACCGAGAGGCCCAGTACTTC. Its translation: CASSDYREAQYF. The whole variable domain, filled in from reference TRBV7-8 and TRBJ2-5, reads GAGVSQSPRYKVAKRGQDVALRCDPISGHVSLFWYQQALGQGPEFLTYFQNEAQLDKSGLPSDRFFAERPEGSVSTLKIQRTQQEDSAVYLCASSDYREAQYFGPGTRLLVL.

This clone was recorded only once. The V and J genes are TRBV9 and TRBJ1-2, with 11 bases aligning to TRBD1. The germline CDR1 and CDR2 sequences are SGDLS and YYNGEE. The CDR3 spans 13 residues. With V trimmed by 7 bases and J by 8 bases, 7 bases remained unmatched. CDR3 sequence reads: CASSRTGGDGYTF. As DNA, the CDR3 is TGTGCCAGCTCCAGGACAGGGGGCGACGGCTACACCTTC.

The chain has TRBV5-1 and TRBJ1-1; 7 positions match TRBD1. Losses at the gene ends were 4 bases for V and 6 bases for J; bases not matched to a gene: 12. The germline gives CDR1 SGHRS, CDR2 YFSETQ. The CDR3 is 15 amino acids. The CDR3 nucleotides read TGCGCCAGCAGCCCACTTGGGGACAGACTCTCTGAAGCTTTCTTT. It translates to CASSPLGDRLSEAFF.

This clone was detected only a few times. The chain carries TRBV5-1 and TRBJ2-5; 10 nucleotides line up with TRBD2. The germline gives CDR1 SGHRS, CDR2 YFSETQ. This CDR3 region has 15 residues. V was clipped by 2 bases and J by 2 bases; unmatched bases: 3. The CDR3 region has the DNA TGCGCCAGCAGCTTTAGCGGGAGGTCGCAAGAGACCCAGTACTTC. Residues: CASSFSGRSQETQYF.

The chain carries TRBV18 and TRBJ2-6; tentative D call: TRBD2 (7 bases). CDR1 is KGHSH, CDR2 LQKENI, per germline. The CDR3 is 16 amino acids. V gave up 5 bases and J gave up 0 bases, with 11 bases separating them. CDR3 DNA sequence: TGTGCCAGCTCAACAGGGACTAACTCTGGGGCCAACGTCCTGACTTTC. Residues: CASSTGTNSGANVLTF.

This clone has a handful of counts. This chain joins TRBV28 and TRBJ2-7; 11 bases fit TRBD2. CDR1 is MDHEN, CDR2 SYDVKM, per germline. V lost 6 bases, J lost 4 bases, and 11 bases stayed unmatched. The length of the CDR3 is 16 residues. This CDR3 reads CASSSPVSGRGYEQYF. The DNA for the CDR3 is TGTGCCAGCAGCTCCCCGGTTAGCGGGAGGGGTTACGAGCAGTACTTC.

The chain recombines TRBV27 with TRBJ2-1, with unresolved D. CDR1 is MNHEY, CDR2 SMNVEV, per germline (reference sequence). This CDR3 comprises 13 residues. Trimming removed 4 bases at V and 11 bases at J, with 15 bases between. CDR3 DNA: TGTGCCAGCAGTTCCCTCCTAGACCGAAAGCAGTTCTTC. Its protein is CASSSLLDRKQFF.

The genes are TRBV25-1 and TRBJ2-7; TRBD1 aligns across 11 bases. The CDR3 loop spans 17 amino acids. CDR1 and CDR2 (germline): MGHDK, SYGVNS. Losses at the gene ends were 5 bases for V and 2 bases for J; bases not matched to a gene: 11. The CDR3 DNA reads as TGTGCCAGCAGTCGGACAGGGGGCGGCGGGGGGGCCTACGAGCAGTACTTC. Encoded protein: CASSRTGGGGGAYEQYF.

The V call is TRBV30, the J call TRBJ2-2; tentatively, D is TRBD1 (5 bases). Looked up from germline, CDR1 is GTSNPN and CDR2 is SVGIG (reference sequence). This CDR3 comprises 15 residues. V was shortened by 0 bases and J by 2 bases, with 10 bases between the two germline ends. Written as DNA, the CDR3 is TGTGCCTGGAGTGTACAGGACCGCAACACCGGGGAGCTGTTTTTT. This gives the protein CAWSVQDRNTGELFF.

This rearrangement joins TRBV4-2 to TRBJ2-5; D unclear. Germline values: CDR1 LGHNA, CDR2 YNFKEQ. V lost 0 bases and J 5 bases, leaving 10 bases between the germline ends. The CDR3 has 14 amino acids. For the CDR3, the DNA is TGTGCCAGCAGCCAAGAAAGCCATCGTGAGACCCAGTACTTC. The encoded protein is CASSQESHRETQYF.

The J gene is TRBJ2-7, the V gene TRBV7-9, with D maybe TRBD1 (6 bases). V shed 3 bases and J shed 7 bases, with 13 bases lying between them. Germline assignment: CDR1 SEHNR and CDR2 FQNEAQ (reference sequence). The CDR3 runs 13 residues. CDR3 nucleotide sequence: TGTGCCAGCAGCTTGGACAGCATGGGTGAGCAGTACTTC. Protein: CASSLDSMGEQYF. Supplemented by reference TRBV7-9 and TRBJ2-7, the full variable domain reads DTGVSQNPRHKITKRGQNVTFRCDPISEHNRLYWYRQTLGQGPEFLTYFQNEAQLEKSRLLSDRFSAERPKGSFSTLEIQRTEQGDSAMYLCASSLDSMGEQYFGPGTRLTVT.

The gene calls are TRBV9 and TRBJ2-2, with D tentatively TRBD2 (6 bases). Germline V CDR1 and CDR2: SGDLS, YYNGEE. This CDR3 contains 17 residues. Trimming took 0 bases from V and 1 from J, leaving 13 bases between them. The CDR3, as DNA: TGTGCCAGCAGCGTAGTTGTGGCGGGGTGGAACACCGGGGAGCTGTTTTTT. Its protein product is CASSVVVAGWNTGELFF.